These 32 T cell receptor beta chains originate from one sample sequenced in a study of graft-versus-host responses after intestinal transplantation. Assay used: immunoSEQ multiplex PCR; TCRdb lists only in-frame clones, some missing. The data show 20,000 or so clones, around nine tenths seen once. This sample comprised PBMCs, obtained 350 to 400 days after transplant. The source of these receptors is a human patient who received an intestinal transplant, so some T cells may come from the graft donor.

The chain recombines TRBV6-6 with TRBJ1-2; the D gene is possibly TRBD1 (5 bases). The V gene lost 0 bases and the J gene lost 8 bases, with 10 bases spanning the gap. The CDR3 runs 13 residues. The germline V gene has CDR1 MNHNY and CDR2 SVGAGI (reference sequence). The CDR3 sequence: CASSYSGEEGYTF. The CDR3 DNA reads TGTGCCAGCAGTTACTCAGGGGAGGAGGGCTACACCTTC.

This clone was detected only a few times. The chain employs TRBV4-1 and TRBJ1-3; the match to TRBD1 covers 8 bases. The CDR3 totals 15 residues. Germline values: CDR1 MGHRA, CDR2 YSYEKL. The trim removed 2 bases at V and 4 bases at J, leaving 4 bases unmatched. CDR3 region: CASSQHGQGGNTIYF. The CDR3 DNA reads TGCGCCAGCAGCCAACATGGACAGGGAGGAAACACCATATATTTT.

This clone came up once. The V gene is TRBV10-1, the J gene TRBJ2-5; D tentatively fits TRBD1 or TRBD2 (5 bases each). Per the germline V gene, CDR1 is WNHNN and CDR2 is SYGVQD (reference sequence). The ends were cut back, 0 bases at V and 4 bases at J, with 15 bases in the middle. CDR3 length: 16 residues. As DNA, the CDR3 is TGCGCCAGCAGTGAGTCGACTCGGGGACCGGGAGAGACCCAGTACTTC. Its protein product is CASSESTRGPGETQYF.

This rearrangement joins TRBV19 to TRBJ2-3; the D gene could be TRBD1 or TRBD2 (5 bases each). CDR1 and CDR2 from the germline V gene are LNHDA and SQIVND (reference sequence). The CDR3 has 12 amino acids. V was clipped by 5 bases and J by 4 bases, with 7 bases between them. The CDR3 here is CASSRGPDTQYF. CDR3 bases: TGTGCCAGTAGTCGGGGCCCAGATACGCAGTATTTT.

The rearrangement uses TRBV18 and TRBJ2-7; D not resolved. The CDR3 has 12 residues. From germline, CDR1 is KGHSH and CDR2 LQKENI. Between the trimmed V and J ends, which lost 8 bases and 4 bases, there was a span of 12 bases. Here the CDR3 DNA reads TGTGCCAGCACAGACACTATATACGAGCAGTACTTC. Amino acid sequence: CASTDTIYEQYF.

The CDR3 here is CASSLRDRGREQYF. DNA of the CDR3: TGTGCCAGCAGTCTCCGGGACAGGGGGCGCGAGCAGTACTTC. This sequence joins TRBV6-1 and TRBJ2-7, with 12 nucleotides matching TRBD1. CDR1 MNHNS and CDR2 SASEGT come from the germline V gene. This CDR3 spans 14 amino acids. V was pared by 5 bases and J by 6 bases, with 5 bases of the junction left unmatched.

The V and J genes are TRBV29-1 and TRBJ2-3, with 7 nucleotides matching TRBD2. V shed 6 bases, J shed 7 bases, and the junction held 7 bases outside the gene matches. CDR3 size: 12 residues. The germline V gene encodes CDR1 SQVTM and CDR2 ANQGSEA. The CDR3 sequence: CSVRTSEYTQYF. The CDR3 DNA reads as TGCAGCGTGAGGACTAGTGAATATACGCAGTATTTT.

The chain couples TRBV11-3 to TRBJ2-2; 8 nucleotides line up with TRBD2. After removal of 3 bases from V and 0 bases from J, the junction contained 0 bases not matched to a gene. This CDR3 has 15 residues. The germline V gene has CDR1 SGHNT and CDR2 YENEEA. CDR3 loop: CASSLRGANTGELFF. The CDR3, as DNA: TGTGCCAGCAGCTTGCGGGGGGCGAACACCGGGGAGCTGTTTTTT.

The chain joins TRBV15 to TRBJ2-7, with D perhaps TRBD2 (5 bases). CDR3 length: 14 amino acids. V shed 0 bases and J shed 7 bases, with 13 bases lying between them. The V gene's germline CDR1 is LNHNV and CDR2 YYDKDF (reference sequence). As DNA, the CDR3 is TGTGCCACCAGCAGAGATCCGGGATCGGGGGAGCAGTACTTC. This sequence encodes CATSRDPGSGEQYF.

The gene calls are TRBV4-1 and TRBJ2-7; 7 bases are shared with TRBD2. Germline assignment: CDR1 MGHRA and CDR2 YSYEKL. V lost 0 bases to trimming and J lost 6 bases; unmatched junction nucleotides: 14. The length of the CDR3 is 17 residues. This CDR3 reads CASSQDGGPTRGVEQYF. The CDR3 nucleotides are TGCGCCAGCAGCCAAGACGGGGGACCGACCCGGGGGGTCGAGCAGTACTTC.

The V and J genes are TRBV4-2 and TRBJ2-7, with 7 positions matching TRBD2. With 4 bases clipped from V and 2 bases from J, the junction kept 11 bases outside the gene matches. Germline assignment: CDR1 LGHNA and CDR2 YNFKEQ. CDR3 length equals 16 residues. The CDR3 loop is CASSLQVELAAYEQYF. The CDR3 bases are TGTGCCAGCAGCCTACAAGTAGAGCTAGCGGCCTACGAGCAGTACTTC.

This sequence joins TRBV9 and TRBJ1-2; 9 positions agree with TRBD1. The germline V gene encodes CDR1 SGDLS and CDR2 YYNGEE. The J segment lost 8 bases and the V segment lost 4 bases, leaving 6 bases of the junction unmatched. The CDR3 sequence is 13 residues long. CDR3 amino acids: CASSTGGAEGYTF. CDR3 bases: TGTGCCAGCAGCACAGGGGGCGCGGAAGGCTACACCTTC. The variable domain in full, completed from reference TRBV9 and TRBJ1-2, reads DSGVTQTPKHLITATGQRVTLRCSPRSGDLSVYWYQQSLDQGLQFLIQYYNGEERAKGNILERFSAQQFPDLHSELNLSSLELGDSALYFCASSTGGAEGYTFGSGTRLTVV.

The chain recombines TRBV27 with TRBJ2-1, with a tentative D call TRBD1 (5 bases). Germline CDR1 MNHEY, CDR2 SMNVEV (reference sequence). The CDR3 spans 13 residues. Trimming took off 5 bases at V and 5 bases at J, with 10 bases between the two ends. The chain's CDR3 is CASSIGHNNEQFF. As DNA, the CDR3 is TGTGCCAGCAGTATCGGACACAACAATGAGCAGTTCTTC.

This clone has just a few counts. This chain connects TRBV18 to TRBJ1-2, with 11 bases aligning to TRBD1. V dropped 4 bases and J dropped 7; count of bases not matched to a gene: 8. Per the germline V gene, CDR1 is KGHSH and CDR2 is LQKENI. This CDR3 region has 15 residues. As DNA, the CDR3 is TGTGCCAGCTCACGCCCCGGACAGGGGGCGACTGGCTACACCTTC. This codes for CASSRPGQGATGYTF.

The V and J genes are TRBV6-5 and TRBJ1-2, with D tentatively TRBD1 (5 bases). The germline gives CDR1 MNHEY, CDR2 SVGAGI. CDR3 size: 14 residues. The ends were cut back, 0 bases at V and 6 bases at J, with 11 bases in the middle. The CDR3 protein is CASSYSTTGHGYTF. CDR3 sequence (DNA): TGTGCCAGCAGTTACTCGACGACGGGACATGGCTACACCTTC.

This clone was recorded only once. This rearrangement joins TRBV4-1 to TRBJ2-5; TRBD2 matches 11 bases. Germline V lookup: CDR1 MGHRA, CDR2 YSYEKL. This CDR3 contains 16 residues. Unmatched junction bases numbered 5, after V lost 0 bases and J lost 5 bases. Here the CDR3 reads CASSQDHSGGAETQYF. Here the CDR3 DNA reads TGCGCCAGCAGCCAAGATCATAGCGGGGGGGCTGAGACCCAGTACTTC.

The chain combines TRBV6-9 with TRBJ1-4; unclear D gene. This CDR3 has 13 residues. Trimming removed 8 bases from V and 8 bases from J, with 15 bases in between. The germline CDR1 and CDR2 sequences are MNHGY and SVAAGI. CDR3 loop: CASGRVRVEKLFF. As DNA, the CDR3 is TGTGCCAGCGGTAGGGTCCGAGTAGAAAAACTGTTTTTT.

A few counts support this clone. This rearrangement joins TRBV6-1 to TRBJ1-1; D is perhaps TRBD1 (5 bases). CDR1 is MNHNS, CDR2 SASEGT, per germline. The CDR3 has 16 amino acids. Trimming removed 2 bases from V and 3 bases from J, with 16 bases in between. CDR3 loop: CASSESIGKGHTEAFF. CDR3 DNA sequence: TGTGCCAGCAGTGAAAGTATAGGAAAGGGGCACACTGAAGCTTTCTTT.

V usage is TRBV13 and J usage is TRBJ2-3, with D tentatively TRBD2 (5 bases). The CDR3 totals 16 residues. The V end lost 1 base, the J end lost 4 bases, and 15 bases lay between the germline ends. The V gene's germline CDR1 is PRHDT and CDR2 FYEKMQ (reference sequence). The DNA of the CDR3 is TGTGCCAGCAGCTTAGATTGGACCAAAGCGGCAGATACGCAGTATTTT. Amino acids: CASSLDWTKAADTQYF.

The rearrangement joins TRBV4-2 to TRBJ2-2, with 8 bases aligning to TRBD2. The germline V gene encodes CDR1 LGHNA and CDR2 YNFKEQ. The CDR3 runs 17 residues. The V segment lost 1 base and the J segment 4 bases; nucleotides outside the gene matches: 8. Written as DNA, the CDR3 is TGTGCCAGCAGCCAAGCCTCGACTAGCGCCCTCACCGGGGAGCTGTTTTTT. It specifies CASSQASTSALTGELFF.

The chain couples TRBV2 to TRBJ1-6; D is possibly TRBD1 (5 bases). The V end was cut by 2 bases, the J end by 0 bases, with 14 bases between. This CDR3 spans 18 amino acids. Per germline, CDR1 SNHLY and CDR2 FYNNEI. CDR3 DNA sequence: TGTGCCAGCAGTGAATTGGTCGGGGGTCGCTCCTATAATTCACCCCTCCACTTT. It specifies CASSELVGGRSYNSPLHF. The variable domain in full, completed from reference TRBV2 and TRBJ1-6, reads EPEVTQTPSHQVTQMGQEVILRCVPISNHLYFYWYRQILGQKVEFLVSFYNNEISEKSEIFDDQFSVERPDGSNFTLKIRSTKLEDSAMYFCASSELVGGRSYNSPLHFGNGTRLTVT.

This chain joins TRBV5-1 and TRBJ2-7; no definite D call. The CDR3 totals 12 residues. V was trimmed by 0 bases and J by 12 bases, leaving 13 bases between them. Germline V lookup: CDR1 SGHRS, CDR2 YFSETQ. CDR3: CASSLGESGRYF. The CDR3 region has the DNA TGCGCCAGCAGCTTGGGGGAAAGTGGACGGTACTTC.

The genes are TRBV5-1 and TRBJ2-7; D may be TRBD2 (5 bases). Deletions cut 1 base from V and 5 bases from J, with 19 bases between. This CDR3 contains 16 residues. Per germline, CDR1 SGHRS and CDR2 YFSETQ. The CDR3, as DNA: TGCGCCAGCAGCTTGCACATGGCCGGACTCAAACACGAGCAGTACTTC. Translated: CASSLHMAGLKHEQYF.

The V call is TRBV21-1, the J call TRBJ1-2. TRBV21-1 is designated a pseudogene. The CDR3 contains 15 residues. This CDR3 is CASSKGEGGPYGYTF. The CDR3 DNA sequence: TGTGCCAGCAGCAAAGGTGAGGGCGGCCCCTATGGCTACACCTTC.

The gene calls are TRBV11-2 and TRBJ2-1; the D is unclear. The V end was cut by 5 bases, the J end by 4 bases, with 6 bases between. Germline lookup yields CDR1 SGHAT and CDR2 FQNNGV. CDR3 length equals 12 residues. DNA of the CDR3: TGTGCCAGCAGCCGAGGTTACAATGAGCAGTTCTTC. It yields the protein CASSRGYNEQFF.

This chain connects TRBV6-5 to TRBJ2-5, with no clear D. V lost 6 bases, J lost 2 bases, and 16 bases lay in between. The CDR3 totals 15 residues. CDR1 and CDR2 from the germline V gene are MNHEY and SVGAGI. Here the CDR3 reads CASSITWAIQETQYF. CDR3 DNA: TGTGCCAGCAGCATAACCTGGGCTATACAAGAGACCCAGTACTTC.

CDR3 residues: CASSKGSTEAFF. DNA of the CDR3: TGTGCCAGCAGCAAAGGGTCCACTGAAGCTTTCTTT. The J gene is TRBJ1-1, the V gene TRBV21-1. TRBV21-1 is an annotated pseudogene. The length of the CDR3 is 12 residues.

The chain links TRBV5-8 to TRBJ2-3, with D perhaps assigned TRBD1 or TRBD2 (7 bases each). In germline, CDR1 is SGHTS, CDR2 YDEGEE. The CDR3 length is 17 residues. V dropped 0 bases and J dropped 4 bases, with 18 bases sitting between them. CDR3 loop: CASSLVNRGGSPDTQYF. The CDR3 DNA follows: TGTGCCAGCAGCTTGGTAAACAGGGGCGGGAGCCCAGATACGCAGTATTTT.

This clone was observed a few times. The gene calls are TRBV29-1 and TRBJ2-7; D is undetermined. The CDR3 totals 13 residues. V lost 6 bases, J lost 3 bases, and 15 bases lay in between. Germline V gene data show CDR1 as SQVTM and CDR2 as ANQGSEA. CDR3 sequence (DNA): TGCAGCGTAGCCGGCGGCAGTCTCTACGAGCAGTACTTC. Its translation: CSVAGGSLYEQYF.

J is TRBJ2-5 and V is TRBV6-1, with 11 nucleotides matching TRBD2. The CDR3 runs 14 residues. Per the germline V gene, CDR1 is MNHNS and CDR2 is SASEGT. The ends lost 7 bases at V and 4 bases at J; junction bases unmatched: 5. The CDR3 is CASTLLAGVETQYF. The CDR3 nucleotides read TGTGCCAGCACTCTACTAGCGGGGGTAGAGACCCAGTACTTC.

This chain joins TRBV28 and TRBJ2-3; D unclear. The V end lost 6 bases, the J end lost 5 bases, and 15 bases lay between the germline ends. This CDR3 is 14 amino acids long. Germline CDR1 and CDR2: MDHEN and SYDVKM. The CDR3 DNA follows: TGTGCCAGCAGCCAACCCCCTCGCGTAGATACGCAGTATTTT. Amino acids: CASSQPPRVDTQYF.

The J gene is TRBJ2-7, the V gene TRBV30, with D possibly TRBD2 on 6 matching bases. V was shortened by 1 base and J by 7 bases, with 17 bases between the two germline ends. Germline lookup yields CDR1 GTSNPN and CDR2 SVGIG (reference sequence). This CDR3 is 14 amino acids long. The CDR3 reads CAWSADSGWYEQYF. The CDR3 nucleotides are TGTGCCTGGAGTGCAGATAGCGGATGGTATGAGCAGTACTTC.